This T cell receptor beta chain was found in a study of beta chain features in type 1 diabetes. Regarding the study as a whole: Moderately but significantly shorter TCRB CDR3s were found in Type 1 diabetes patients in all four CD4+ subsets. Junctions at VDJ sites from type 1 diabetes patients had fewer insertions and more deletions. PCR might favor shorter templates, but any such skew would affect patients and controls equally. The naive, central memory and Treg TCRB repertoires looked more alike in patients than they did in healthy donors.

The CDR3 is 14 amino acids. The germline CDR1 and CDR2 sequences are SQVTM and ANQGSEA. With 7 bases clipped from V and 5 bases from J, the junction kept 8 bases outside the gene matches. The isolated RNA, all of it, was reverse transcribed, so expressed TCRB transcripts were what got sequenced. Naive, central memory and regulatory T cell samples yielded a few million reads on average. Profiled with immunoSEQ multiplex PCR; TCRdb holds only in-frame clones, not every one. Of about 160,000 clones listed, about 8.3% are singletons. This clone was detected a few times. Its antigen remains unidentified. The TCR comes from a woman between 18 and 30 years old with type 1 diabetes. The chain combines TRBV29-1 with TRBJ1-6; 7 bases are shared with TRBD1. Source material: central memory CD4+ T cells from blood. Here the CDR3 DNA reads TGCAGCGAGGTGGACGGACAGGATAATTCACCCCTCCACTTT. It specifies CSEVDGQDNSPLHF.